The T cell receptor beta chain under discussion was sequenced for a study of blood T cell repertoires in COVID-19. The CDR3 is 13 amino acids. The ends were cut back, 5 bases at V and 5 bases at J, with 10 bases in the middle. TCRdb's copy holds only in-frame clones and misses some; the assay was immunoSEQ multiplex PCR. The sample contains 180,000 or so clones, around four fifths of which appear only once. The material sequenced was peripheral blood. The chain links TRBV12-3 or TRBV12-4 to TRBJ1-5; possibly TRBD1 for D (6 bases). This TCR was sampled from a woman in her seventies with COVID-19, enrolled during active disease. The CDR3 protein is CASSTQGYQPQHF. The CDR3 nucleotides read TGTGCCAGCAGTACACAGGGTTATCAGCCCCAGCATTTT.